This T cell receptor (beta chain) was recorded in a study of T-cell memory formation after mild COVID-19. Only a few counts were recorded for this clonotype. Trimming removed 0 bases from V and 4 bases from J, with 13 bases in between. The V gene's germline CDR1 is SGDLS and CDR2 YYNGEE. The CDR3 runs to 15 residues. MiXCR, applied by TCRdb to the 5' RACE reads, yields one record per CDR3 protein. The table shows about 400,000 distinct CDR3 sequences, with under 20% occurring only once. Sequences were obtained from PBMCs or a T cell subset sorted from them (not recorded which). The genes are TRBV9 and TRBJ2-5; tentatively, D is TRBD1 (6 bases). This sequence originates from a man in his late teens or twenties who had mild COVID-19 (a few samples of this study predate the infection). Cell type and time point are not known. The CDR3 loop is CASSVAQGQVETQYF. Here the CDR3 DNA reads TGTGCCAGCAGCGTAGCTCAGGGGCAGGTAGAGACCCAGTACTTC. Full variable domain (rest looked up from reference TRBV9 and TRBJ2-5): DSGVTQTPKHLITATGQRVTLRCSPRSGDLSVYWYQQSLDQGLQFLIQYYNGEERAKGNILERFSAQQFPDLHSELNLSSLELGDSALYFCASSVAQGQVETQYFGPGTRLLVL.